This TCR beta chain was identified in a study of T-cell memory formation after mild COVID-19. Trimming left V 0 bases short and J 9 bases short, with 14 bases between. The CDR3 length is 14 residues. Germline values: CDR1 SGHAT, CDR2 FQNNGV. Study outcomes and limitations: Clones contracting over day 15 to 85 were CD4/CD8 balanced, with later expanders leaning CD4+.

5'RACE, which relied on constant-segment primers, yielded TCR alpha and TCR beta cDNA libraries carrying sample barcodes and UMIs. TCRdb ran MiXCR on the 5' RACE reads and lists one entry per CDR3 protein. The table records about 350,000 distinct CDR3 sequences, about an eighth of them present only once. Turning to this clonotype: Antigen specificity is unknown.

This rearrangement joins TRBV11-2 to TRBJ2-5; a weak D match, TRBD1 (5 bases). The source is a man aged 18 to 29 who had mild COVID-19 (a few samples of this study predate the infection). Cell type and time point are not known. The sequenced sample consisted of PBMCs or a T cell subset sorted from them (not recorded which). The CDR3 loop reads CASSLDSPLRAQYF. CDR3 DNA sequence: TGTGCCAGCAGCTTAGATTCCCCCCTCAGGGCCCAGTACTTC.